This T cell receptor (beta chain) was sequenced for a study of blood T cell repertoires in COVID-19. In the original analysis: For nucleated cells, counts were estimated from reference gene primer amplification. Some clones are missing from TCRdb's copy, which holds only in-frame ones; the method was immunoSEQ multiplex PCR. V, J and clone size are those of that table, while D and trimming were read from the DNA. The sample has under 70,000 clones; more than 70% are singletons. Participants came from under 30 US areas, aged about 18 to 95 years. Two consecutive negative NP/OP PCR tests, clearance, or resolved symptoms defined Cohort 3 recovery. The CDR3 is made up of 11 amino acids. Trimming at V came to 10 bases and at J to 3 bases, leaving 2 bases not matched to a gene. Germline V gives CDR1 WNHNN, CDR2 SYGVQD (reference sequence).

This rearrangement joins TRBV10-1 to TRBJ2-5; TRBD1 agrees at 7 bases. The receptor was isolated from a woman aged 40-49 years who had recovered from COVID-19. Material: PBMCs or T cells enriched from blood (not recorded which). CDR3 in amino acids: CATTGEETQYF. The CDR3 coding sequence is TGCGCCACCACAGGGGAAGAGACCCAGTACTTC.